This is a list of T cell receptor beta chains from one sample in a study of CD8+ T cells in alopecia areata. Profiled with immunoSEQ multiplex PCR; TCRdb holds only in-frame clones, not every one. The repertoire consists of around 200,000 clones, with about three fifths occurring once and the leading ten covering roughly 12%. Material: CD8+ T cells sorted from blood, obtained at week 24, from a patient treated with tofacitinib. The receptors originated from a human donor with alopecia areata. Each CDR3 is given with its conserved first and last residue. Fields, in order: V gene, clone size, CDR3 protein. Clone size is not always given. Where it is, it says once, few, many or a class for expanded clones.

TRBV5-1 | . | CASSLAGQGEGAQYF
TRBV5-1 | . | CASSARNRAYEQYF
TRBV9 | . | CASSVGNPFDIQYF
TRBV7-6 | . | CASSQGTDMNTEAFF
TRBV4-1 | . | CASSQVVLAGGITDTQYF
TRBV27 | few | CASSLAGFANTGELFF
TRBV5-1 | . | CASAGGSERDIQYF
TRBV30 | . | CAWIGDHTQYF
TRBV15 | once | CATSTGQGNYEQYF
TRBV2 | . | CASSARDRGYNYGYTF
TRBV4-1 | . | CASSHPGDTNTGELFF
TRBV14 | . | CASSHYGQGSADGYTF
TRBV2 | . | CASRTEANTEAFF
TRBV5-6 | . | CASSLGLAGGEQFF
TRBV27 | few | CATQWGTEAFF
TRBV18 | . | CASSPDFSGNTIYF
TRBV29-1 | . | CSVEGRSYEQYF
TRBV29-1 | few | CSVEDRDGYTF
TRBV30 | once | CAWAGQGTDTQYF
TRBV7-2 | few | CASSFRVWDEKLFF
TRBV7-2 | once | CASSLGGRTNEKLFF
TRBV6-1 | once | CATDRNYGYTF
TRBV2 | . | CASTSGQETQYF
TRBV5-1 | few | CASSSPQGSLEAFF
TRBV30 | once | CAWRAGSSYEQYF
TRBV29-1 | . | CSVLTGNSYGYTF
TRBV30 | . | CAWSVRPNYGYTF
TRBV7-9 | . | CASSGGEGNQPQHF
TRBV4-2 | . | CASSQATSGGYHNEQFF
TRBV29-1 | few | CSVEDRVQETQYF
TRBV27 | . | CASSLFAYNEQFF
TRBV29-1 | few | CSVVSGREQYF
TRBV27 | . | CASSSHPGTGSGEQFF
TRBV15 | . | CATSREGHRDQETQYF
TRBV2 | . | CASSEVGDEQYF
TRBV27 | . | CASSLLWATEAFF
TRBV15 | . | CATSGGSPLREQYF
TRBV4-1 | . | CASSDTGLLYGYTF
TRBV5-6 | . | CASSLGSSYGYTF
TRBV5-1 | few | CASRLEGNYGYTF
TRBV9 | few | CAGGLGYTF
TRBV7-8 | . | CASSSRFDEQYF
TRBV4-1 | few | CASSQYLGHNEQFF
TRBV27 | . | CASSFRSPTPGELFF
TRBV7-8 | . | CASSFGPSWANVLTF
TRBV30 | . | CAWSGQDNQPQHF
TRBV4-2 | few | CASSPSSGGAVETQYF